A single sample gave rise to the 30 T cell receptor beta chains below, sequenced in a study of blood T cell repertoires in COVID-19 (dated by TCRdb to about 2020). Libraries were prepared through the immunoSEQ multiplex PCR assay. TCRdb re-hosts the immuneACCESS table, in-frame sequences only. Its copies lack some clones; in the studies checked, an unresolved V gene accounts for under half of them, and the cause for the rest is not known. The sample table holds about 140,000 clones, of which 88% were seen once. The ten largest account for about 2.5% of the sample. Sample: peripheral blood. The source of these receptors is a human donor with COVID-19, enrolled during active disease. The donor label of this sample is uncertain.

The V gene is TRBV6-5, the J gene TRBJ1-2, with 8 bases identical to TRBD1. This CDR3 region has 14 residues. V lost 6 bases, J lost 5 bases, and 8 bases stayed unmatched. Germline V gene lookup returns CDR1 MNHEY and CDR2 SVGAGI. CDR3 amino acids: CASSRMTGDYGYTF. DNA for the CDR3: TGTGCCAGCAGCCGAATGACAGGGGATTATGGCTACACCTTC.

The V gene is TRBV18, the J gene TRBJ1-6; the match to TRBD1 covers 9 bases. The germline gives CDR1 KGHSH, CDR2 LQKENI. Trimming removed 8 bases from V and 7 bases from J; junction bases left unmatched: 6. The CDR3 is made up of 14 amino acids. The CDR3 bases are TGTGCCAGCCAGACAGGGGGAAGGAATTCACCCCTCCACTTT. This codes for CASQTGGRNSPLHF.

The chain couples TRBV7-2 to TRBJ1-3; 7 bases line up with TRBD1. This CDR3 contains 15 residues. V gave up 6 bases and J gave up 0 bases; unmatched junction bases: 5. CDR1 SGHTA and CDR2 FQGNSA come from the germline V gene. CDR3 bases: TGTGCCAGCAGGTACAGGGGCCGCTCTGGAAACACCATATATTTT. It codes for CASRYRGRSGNTIYF. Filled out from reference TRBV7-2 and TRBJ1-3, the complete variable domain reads GAGVSQSPSNKVTEKGKDVELRCDPISGHTALYWYRQSLGQGLEFLIYFQGNSAPDKSGLPSDRFSAERTGGSVSTLTIQRTQQEDSAVYLCASRYRGRSGNTIYFGEGSWLTVV.

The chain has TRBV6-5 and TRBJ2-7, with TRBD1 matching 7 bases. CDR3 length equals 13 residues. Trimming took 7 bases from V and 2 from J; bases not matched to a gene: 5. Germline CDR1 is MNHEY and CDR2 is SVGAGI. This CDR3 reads CASTGTATYEQYF. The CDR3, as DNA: TGTGCCAGCACAGGGACAGCCACCTACGAGCAGTACTTC.

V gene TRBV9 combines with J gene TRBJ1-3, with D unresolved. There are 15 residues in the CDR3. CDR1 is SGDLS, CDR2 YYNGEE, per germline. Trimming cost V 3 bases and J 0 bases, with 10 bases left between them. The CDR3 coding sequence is TGTGCCAGCAGCGAGCAGGCCGTCTCTGGAAACACCATATATTTT. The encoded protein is CASSEQAVSGNTIYF.

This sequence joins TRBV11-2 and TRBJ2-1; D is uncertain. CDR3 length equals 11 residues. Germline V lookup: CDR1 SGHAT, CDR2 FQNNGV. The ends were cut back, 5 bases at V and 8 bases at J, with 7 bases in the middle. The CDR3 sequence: CASSPWHEQFF. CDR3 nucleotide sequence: TGTGCCAGCAGCCCCTGGCATGAGCAGTTCTTC. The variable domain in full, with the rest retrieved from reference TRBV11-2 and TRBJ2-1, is EAGVAQSPRYKIIEKRQSVAFWCNPISGHATLYWYQQILGQGPKLLIQFQNNGVVDDSQLPKDRFSAERLKGVDSTLKIQPAKLEDSAVYLCASSPWHEQFFGPGTRLTVL.

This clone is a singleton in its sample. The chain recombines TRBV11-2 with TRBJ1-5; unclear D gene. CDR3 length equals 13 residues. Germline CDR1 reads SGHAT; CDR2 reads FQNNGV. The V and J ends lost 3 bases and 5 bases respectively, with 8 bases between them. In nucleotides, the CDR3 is TGTGCCAGCAGCTTTAATGAGCATCAGCCCCAGCATTTT. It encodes CASSFNEHQPQHF.

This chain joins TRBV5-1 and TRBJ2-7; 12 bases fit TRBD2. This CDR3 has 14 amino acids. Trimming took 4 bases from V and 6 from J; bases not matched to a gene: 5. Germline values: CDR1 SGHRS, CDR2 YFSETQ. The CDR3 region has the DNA TGCGCCAGCAGCAACCTAGCGGGAGGGCCCGAGCAGTACTTC. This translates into CASSNLAGGPEQYF.

The CDR3 is CASSSLRREETQYF. In DNA, the CDR3 is TGTGCCAGCAGTTCTTTACGCAGGGAAGAGACCCAGTACTTC. The chain employs TRBV27 and TRBJ2-5; perhaps TRBD1 as D (5 bases). Trimming shortened V by 4 bases and J by 3 bases, and 12 bases separated the two germline ends. Per germline, CDR1 MNHEY and CDR2 SMNVEV (reference sequence). This CDR3 has 14 residues.

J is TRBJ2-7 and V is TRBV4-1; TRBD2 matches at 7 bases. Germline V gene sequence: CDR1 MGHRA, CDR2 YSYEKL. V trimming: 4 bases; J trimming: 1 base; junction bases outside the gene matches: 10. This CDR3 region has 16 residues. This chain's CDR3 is CASSPVAVRESYEQYF. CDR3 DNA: TGCGCCAGCAGCCCCGTCGCTGTGCGGGAGTCCTACGAGCAGTACTTC.

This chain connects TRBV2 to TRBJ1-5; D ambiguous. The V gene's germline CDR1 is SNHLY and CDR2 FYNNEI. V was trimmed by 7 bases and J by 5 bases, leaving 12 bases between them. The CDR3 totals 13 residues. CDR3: CASTEQAHQPQHF. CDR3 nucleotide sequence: TGTGCCAGCACTGAGCAGGCGCATCAGCCCCAGCATTTT. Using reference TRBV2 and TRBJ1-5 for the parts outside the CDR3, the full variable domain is EPEVTQTPSHQVTQMGQEVILRCVPISNHLYFYWYRQILGQKVEFLVSFYNNEISEKSEIFDDQFSVERPDGSNFTLKIRSTKLEDSAMYFCASTEQAHQPQHFGDGTRLSIL.

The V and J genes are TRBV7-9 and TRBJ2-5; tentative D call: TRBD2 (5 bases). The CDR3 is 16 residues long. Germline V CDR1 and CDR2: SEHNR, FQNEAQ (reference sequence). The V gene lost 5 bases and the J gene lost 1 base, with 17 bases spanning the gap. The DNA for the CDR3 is TGTGCCAGCAGCGGAGGACCCGGCAGAAGCCAAGAGACCCAGTACTTC. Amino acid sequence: CASSGGPGRSQETQYF.

CDR3 in amino acids: CASSLAGNTGELFF. The CDR3 nucleotides read TGTGCCAGCAGTTTAGCGGGGAACACCGGGGAGCTGTTTTTT. The chain combines TRBV27 with TRBJ2-2; tentative D call: TRBD2 (5 bases). The CDR3 contains 14 residues. The germline V gene encodes CDR1 MNHEY and CDR2 SMNVEV (reference sequence). V dropped 2 bases and J dropped 1 base, with 5 bases sitting between them.

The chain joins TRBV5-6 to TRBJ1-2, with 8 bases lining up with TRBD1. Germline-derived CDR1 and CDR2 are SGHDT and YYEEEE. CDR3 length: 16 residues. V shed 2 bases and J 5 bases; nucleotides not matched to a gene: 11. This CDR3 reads CASSFRTGRRGYGYTF. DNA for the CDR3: TGTGCCAGCAGCTTCAGGACAGGGCGCAGGGGATATGGCTACACCTTC. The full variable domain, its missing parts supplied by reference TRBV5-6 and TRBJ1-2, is DAGVTQSPTHLIKTRGQQVTLRCSPKSGHDTVSWYQQALGQGPQFIFQYYEEEERQRGNFPDRFSGHQFPNYSSELNVNALLLGDSALYLCASSFRTGRRGYGYTFGSGTRLTVV.

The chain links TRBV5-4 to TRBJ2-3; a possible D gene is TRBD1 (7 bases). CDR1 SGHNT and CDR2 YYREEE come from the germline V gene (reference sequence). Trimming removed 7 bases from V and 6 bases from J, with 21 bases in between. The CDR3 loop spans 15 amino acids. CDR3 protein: CASSNQGGDGDTQYF. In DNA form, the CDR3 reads TGTGCCAGCTCTAATCAGGGGGGTGATGGGGATACGCAGTATTTT.

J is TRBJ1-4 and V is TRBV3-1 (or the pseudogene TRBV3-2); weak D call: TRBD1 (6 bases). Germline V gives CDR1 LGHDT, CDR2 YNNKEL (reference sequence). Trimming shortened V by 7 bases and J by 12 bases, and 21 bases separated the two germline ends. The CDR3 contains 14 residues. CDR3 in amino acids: CASKPSRSSGELFF. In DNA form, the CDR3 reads TGTGCCAGCAAACCTAGCCGCTCGTCAGGGGAACTGTTTTTT.

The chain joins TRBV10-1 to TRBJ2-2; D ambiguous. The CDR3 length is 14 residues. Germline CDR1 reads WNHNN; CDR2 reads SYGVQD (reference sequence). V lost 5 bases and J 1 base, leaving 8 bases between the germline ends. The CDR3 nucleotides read TGCGCCAGCAGTTCGGCAGGGAACACCGGGGAGCTGTTTTTT. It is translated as CASSSAGNTGELFF.

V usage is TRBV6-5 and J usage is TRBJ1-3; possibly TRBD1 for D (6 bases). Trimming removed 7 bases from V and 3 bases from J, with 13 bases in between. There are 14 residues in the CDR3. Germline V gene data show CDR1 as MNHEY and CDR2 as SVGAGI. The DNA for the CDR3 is TGTGCCAGCACCGCAAACAGGGATGGAAACACCATATATTTT. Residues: CASTANRDGNTIYF.

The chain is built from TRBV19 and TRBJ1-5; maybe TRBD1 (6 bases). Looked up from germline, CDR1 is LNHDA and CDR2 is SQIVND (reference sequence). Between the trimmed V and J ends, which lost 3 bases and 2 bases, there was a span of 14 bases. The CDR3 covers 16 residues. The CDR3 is CASSIRGYSGNQPQHF. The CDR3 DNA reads TGTGCCAGTAGTATTAGGGGGTACAGCGGCAATCAGCCCCAGCATTTT.

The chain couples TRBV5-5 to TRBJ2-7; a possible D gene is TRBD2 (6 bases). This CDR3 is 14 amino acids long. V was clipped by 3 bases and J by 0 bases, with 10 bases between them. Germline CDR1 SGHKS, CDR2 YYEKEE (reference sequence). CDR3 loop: CASSSGLASYEQYF. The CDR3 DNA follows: TGTGCCAGCAGCTCGGGACTTGCCTCCTACGAGCAGTACTTC.

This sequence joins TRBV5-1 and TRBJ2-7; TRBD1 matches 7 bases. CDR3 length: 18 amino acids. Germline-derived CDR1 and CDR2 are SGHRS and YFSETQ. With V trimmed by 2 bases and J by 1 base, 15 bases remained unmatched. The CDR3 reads CASSFTIDWDRPSYEQYF. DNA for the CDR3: TGCGCCAGCAGCTTTACAATCGACTGGGACAGACCGTCCTACGAGCAGTACTTC.

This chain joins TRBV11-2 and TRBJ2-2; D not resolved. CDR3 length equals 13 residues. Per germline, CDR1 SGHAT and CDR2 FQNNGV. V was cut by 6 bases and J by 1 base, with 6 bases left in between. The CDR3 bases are TGTGCCAGCAGTACAAAGAACACCGGGGAGCTGTTTTTT. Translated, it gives CASSTKNTGELFF.

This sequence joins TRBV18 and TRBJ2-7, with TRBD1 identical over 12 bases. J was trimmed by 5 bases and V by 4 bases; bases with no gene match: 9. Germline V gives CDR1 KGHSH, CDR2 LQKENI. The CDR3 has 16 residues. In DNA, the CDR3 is TGTGCCAGCTCACGGAGCCGGGACAGGGGGCGCGACGAGCAGTACTTC. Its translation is CASSRSRDRGRDEQYF.

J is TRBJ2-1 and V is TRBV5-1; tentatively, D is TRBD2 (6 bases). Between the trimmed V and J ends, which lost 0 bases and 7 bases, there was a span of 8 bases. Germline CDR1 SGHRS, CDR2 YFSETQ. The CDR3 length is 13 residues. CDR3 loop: CASSLGRENEQFF. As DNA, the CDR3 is TGCGCCAGCAGCTTGGGGAGGGAGAATGAGCAGTTCTTC.

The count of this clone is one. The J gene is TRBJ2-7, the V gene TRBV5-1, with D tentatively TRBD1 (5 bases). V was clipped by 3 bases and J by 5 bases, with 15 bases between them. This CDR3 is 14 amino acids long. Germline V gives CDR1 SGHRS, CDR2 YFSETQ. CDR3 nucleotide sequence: TGCGCCAGCAGCTCACAGGTTGAAAGGGACGAGCAGTACTTC. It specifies CASSSQVERDEQYF.

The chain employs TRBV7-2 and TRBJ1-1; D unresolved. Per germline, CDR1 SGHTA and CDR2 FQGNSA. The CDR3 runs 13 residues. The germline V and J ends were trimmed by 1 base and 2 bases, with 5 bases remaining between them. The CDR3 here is CASSLEPNTEAFF. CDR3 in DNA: TGTGCCAGCAGCTTAGAGCCAAACACTGAAGCTTTCTTT.

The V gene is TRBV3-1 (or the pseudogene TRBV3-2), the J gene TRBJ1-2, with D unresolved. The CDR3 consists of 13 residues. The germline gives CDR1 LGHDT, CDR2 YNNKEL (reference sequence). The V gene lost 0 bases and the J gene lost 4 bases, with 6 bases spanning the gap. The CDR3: CASSQDSLYGYTF. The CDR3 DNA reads TGTGCCAGCAGCCAAGATTCTCTCTATGGCTACACCTTC.

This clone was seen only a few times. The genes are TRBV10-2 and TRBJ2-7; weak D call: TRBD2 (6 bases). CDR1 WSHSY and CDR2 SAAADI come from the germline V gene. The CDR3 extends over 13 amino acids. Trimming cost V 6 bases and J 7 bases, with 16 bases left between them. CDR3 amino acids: CASRALEGREQYF. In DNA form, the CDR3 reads TGCGCCAGCAGGGCCTTAGAGGGGAGGGAGCAGTACTTC.

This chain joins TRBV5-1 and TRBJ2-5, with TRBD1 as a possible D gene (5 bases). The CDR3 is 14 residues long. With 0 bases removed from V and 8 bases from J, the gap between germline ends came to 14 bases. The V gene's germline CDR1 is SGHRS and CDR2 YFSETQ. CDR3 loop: CASSLEDNTGTQYF. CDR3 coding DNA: TGCGCCAGCAGCTTGGAGGACAATACCGGAACCCAGTACTTC. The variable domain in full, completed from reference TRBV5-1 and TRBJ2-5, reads KAGVTQTPRYLIKTRGQQVTLSCSPISGHRSVSWYQQTPGQGLQFLFEYFSETQRNKGNFPGRFSGRQFSNSRSEMNVSTLELGDSALYLCASSLEDNTGTQYFGPGTRLLVL.

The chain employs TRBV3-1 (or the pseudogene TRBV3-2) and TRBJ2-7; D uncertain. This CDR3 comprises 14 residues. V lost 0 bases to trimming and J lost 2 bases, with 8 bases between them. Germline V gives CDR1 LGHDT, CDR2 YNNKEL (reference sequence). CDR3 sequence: CASSQEGRTYEQYF. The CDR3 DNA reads TGTGCCAGCAGCCAAGAGGGCAGAACCTACGAGCAGTACTTC.